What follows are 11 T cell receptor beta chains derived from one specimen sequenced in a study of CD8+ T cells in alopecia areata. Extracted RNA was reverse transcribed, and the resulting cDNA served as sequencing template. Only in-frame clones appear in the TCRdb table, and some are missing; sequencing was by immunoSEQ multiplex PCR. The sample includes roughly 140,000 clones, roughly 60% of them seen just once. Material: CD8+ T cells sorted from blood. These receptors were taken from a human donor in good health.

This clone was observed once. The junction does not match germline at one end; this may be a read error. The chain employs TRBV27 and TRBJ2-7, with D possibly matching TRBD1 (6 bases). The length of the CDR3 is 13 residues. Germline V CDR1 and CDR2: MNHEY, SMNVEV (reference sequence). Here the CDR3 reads CASSLSDRNEQYF. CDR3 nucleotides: TGTGCCAGCAGTCTATCAGACAGGAACGAGCAGTACTTC.

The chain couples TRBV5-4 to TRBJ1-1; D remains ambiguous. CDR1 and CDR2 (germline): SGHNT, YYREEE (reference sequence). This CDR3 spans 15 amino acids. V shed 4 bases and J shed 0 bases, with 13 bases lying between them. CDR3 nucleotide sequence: TGTGCCAGCAGCCAAAGACAATTCCTGAACACTGAAGCTTTCTTT. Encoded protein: CASSQRQFLNTEAFF.

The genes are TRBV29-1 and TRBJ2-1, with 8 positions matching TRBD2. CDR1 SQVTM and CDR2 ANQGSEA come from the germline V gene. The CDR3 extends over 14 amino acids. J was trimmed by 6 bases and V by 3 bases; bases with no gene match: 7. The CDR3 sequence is CSVERREEGNEQFF. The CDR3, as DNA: TGCAGCGTTGAGAGGCGGGAGGAAGGCAATGAGCAGTTCTTC.

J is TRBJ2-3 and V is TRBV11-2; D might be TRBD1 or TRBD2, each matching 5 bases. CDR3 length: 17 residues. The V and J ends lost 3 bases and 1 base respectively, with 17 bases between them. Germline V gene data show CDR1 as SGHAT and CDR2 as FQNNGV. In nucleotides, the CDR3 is TGTGCCAGCAGCTTGGGACCGACACTTGCGGGCACAGATACGCAGTATTTT. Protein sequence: CASSLGPTLAGTDTQYF.

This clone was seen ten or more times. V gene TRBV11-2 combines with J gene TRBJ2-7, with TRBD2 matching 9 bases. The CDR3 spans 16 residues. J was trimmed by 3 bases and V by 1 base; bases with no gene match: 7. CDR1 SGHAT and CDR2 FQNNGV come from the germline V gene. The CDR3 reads CASSLAPSGTYYEQYF. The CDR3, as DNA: TGTGCCAGCAGCTTAGCCCCTAGCGGGACCTACTACGAGCAGTACTTC.

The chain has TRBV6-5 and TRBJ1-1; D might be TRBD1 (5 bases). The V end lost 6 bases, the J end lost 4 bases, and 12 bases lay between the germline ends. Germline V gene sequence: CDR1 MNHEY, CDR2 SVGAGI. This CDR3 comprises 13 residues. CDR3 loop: CASRPGFTTEAFF. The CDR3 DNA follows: TGTGCCAGCAGACCAGGGTTTACCACTGAAGCTTTCTTT.

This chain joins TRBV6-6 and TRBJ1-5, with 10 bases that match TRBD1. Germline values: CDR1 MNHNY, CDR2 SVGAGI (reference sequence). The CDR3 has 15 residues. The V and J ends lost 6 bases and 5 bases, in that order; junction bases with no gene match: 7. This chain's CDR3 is CASSRTGGEHQPQHF. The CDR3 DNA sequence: TGTGCCAGCAGCAGGACAGGGGGAGAACATCAGCCCCAGCATTTT.

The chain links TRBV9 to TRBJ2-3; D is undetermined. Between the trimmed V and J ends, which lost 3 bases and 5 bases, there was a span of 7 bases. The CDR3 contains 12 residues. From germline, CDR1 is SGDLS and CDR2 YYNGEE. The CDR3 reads CASSGEEDTQYF. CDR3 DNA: TGTGCCAGCAGCGGCGAGGAAGATACGCAGTATTTT. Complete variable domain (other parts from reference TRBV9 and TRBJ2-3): DSGVTQTPKHLITATGQRVTLRCSPRSGDLSVYWYQQSLDQGLQFLIQYYNGEERAKGNILERFSAQQFPDLHSELNLSSLELGDSALYFCASSGEEDTQYFGPGTRLTVL.

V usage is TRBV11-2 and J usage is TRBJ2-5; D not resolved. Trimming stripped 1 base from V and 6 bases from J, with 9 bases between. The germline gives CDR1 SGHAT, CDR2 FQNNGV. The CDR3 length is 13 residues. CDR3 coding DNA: TGTGCCAGCAGCTTAGGGACCCCGAAGACCCAGTACTTC. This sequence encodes CASSLGTPKTQYF.

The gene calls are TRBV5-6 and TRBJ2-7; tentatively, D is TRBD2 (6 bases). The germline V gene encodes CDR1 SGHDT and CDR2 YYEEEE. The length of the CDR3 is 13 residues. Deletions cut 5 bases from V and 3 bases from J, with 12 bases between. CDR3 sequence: CASRYGTYYEQYF. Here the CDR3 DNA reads TGTGCCAGCAGGTATGGGACTTACTACGAGCAGTACTTC.

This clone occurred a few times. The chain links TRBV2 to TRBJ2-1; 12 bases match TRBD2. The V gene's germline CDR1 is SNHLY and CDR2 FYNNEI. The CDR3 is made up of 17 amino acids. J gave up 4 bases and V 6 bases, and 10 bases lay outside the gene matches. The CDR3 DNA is TGTGCCAGCAGATCACTCTCCGGGACTAGCGGGTACAATGAGCAGTTCTTC. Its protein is CASRSLSGTSGYNEQFF.